What follows are 9 T cell receptor beta chains derived from one specimen sequenced in a study of blood T cells in healthy people across ages (dated by TCRdb to about 2015). The library was made by 5' RACE. TCRdb shows the sequencer as Illumina HiSeq 2500. A second PCR of roughly 6 to 11 cycles was run with a J-beta primer mix and a sample-barcoded 5' primer. In TCRdb, the public reads were trimmed at Q25 with fastp and aligned with MiXCR, with productive beta chains retained. Every entry covers one CDR3 protein and lists the most common genes and DNA from its rows. Recorded for this sample are hundreds of thousands of distinct CDR3 sequences; 29% of them occurred a single time. The ten largest make up 15% to 20% of the sample. Sequencing input: blood. Receptors were obtained from a woman older than 75 in good health.

In its sample, this clonotype was seen many times. The chain joins TRBV20-1 to TRBJ2-3, with 10 bases matching TRBD2. The CDR3 consists of 14 residues. CDR1 is DFQATT and CDR2 is SNEGSKA in the germline V gene (reference sequence). V shed 4 bases and J 0 bases; nucleotides not matched to a gene: 1. The CDR3 protein is CSAKLAGSTDTQYF. CDR3 coding DNA: TGCAGTGCTAAACTAGCGGGGAGCACAGATACGCAGTATTTT.

The chain is built from TRBV5-1 and TRBJ1-1, with 9 bases matching TRBD1. The CDR3 has 16 amino acids. Germline V gene data show CDR1 as SGHRS and CDR2 as YFSETQ. V lost 3 bases, J lost 4 bases, and 10 bases stayed unmatched. This CDR3 is CASSSRDRVVGTEAFF. CDR3 sequence (DNA): TGCGCCAGCAGCTCACGGGACAGGGTGGTTGGCACTGAAGCTTTCTTT.

This clonotype was seen at least ten times. CDR3 amino acids: CASSGTGRLYGYTF. The CDR3 bases are TGTGCCAGCAGTGGGACAGGGAGGCTCTATGGCTACACCTTC. This chain joins TRBV6-2 or TRBV6-3 and TRBJ1-2; 9 bases map to TRBD1. The junction had 5 bases not matched to a gene; V was cut back by 5 bases and J by 4 bases. CDR3 size: 14 residues. In germline, CDR1 is MNHEY, CDR2 SVGEGT.

The chain employs TRBV14 and TRBJ2-3; unclear D gene. CDR1 is SGHDN, CDR2 FVKESK, per germline. The CDR3 is 16 residues long. The ends were cut back, 1 base at V and 2 bases at J, with 13 bases in the middle. CDR3 coding DNA: TGTGCCAGCAGCCAAGTACGGTCTACCCCCACAGATACGCAGTATTTT. Encoded protein: CASSQVRSTPTDTQYF.

The V call is TRBV11-2, the J call TRBJ1-1; D is unresolved. Looked up from germline, CDR1 is SGHAT and CDR2 is FQNNGV. V gave up 5 bases and J gave up 3 bases, with 13 bases separating them. The CDR3 has 14 residues. CDR3 amino acids: CASSMEYRDTEAFF. The CDR3 bases are TGTGCCAGCAGCATGGAGTACCGGGACACTGAAGCTTTCTTT.

Of note for this clonotype: A much larger clone is a single base away; this may be a read error. The J gene is TRBJ2-1, the V gene TRBV6-2 or TRBV6-3, with TRBD2 matching 12 bases. The J call may be mistaken, given a closer DNA end match to TRBJ2-7. The V gene's germline CDR1 is MNHEY and CDR2 SVGEGT. CDR3 length: 15 amino acids. The CDR3 sequence: CASTQGLAGNNEQYF. The CDR3 DNA reads as TGTGCCAGCACCCAAGGACTAGCGGGAAACAATGAGCAGTACTTC.

This clonotype was counted ten times or more. The chain has TRBV7-9 and TRBJ2-1, with TRBD2 identical over 11 bases. CDR3 length equals 15 residues. The germline CDR1 and CDR2 sequences are SEHNR and FQNEAQ (reference sequence). The trim removed 5 bases at V and 9 bases at J, leaving 9 bases unmatched. The CDR3 here is CASSPTSGGLGEQFF. CDR3 bases: TGTGCCAGCAGCCCTACTAGCGGGGGACTGGGTGAGCAGTTCTTC.

The chain couples TRBV3-1 to TRBJ2-1, with 8 positions matching TRBD2. The CDR3 sequence is 16 residues long. J gave up 5 bases and V 5 bases, and 11 bases lay outside the gene matches. Germline CDR1 is LGHDT and CDR2 is YNNKEL (reference sequence). This chain's CDR3 is CASSFGLALTDNEQFF. For the CDR3, the DNA is TGTGCCAGCAGCTTCGGACTAGCCCTGACTGACAATGAGCAGTTCTTC.

This clonotype was detected many times. The V and J genes are TRBV20-1 and TRBJ2-5; TRBD1 or TRBD2 may be the D gene (6 bases each). Between the trimmed V and J ends, which lost 6 bases and 4 bases, there was a span of 15 bases. CDR3 length: 13 amino acids. Germline assignment: CDR1 DFQATT and CDR2 SNEGSKA (reference sequence). The CDR3 spells CSAGTPGGETQYF. For the CDR3, the DNA is TGCAGTGCCGGGACACCCGGGGGAGAGACCCAGTACTTC.